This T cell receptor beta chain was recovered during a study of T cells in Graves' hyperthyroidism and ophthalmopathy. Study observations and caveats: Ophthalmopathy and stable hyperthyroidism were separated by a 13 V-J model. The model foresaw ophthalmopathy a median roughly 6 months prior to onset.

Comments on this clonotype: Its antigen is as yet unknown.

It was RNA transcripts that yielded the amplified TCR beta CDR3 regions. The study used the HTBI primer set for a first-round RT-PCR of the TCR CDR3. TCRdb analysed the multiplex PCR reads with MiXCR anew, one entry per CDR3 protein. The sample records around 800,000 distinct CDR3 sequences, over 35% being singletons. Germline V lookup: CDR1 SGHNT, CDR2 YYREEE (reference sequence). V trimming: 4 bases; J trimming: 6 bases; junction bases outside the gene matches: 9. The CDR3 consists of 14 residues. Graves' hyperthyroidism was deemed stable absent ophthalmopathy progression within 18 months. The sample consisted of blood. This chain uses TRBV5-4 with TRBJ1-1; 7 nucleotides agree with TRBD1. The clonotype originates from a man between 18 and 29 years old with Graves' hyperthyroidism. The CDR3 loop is CASSPADRQAEAFF. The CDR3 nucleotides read TGTGCCAGCAGCCCGGCGGACAGGCAGGCTGAAGCTTTCTTT.